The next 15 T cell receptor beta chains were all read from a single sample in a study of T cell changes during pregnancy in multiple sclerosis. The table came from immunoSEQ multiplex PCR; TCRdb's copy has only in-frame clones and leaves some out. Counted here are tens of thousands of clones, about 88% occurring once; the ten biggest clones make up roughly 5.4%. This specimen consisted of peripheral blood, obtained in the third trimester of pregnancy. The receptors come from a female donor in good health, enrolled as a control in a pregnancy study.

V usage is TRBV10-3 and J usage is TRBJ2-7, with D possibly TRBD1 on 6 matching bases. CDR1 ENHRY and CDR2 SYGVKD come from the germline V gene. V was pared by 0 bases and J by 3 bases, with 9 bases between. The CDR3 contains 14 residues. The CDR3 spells CAISESSRGYEQYF. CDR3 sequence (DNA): TGTGCCATCAGTGAGTCCAGCAGGGGCTACGAGCAGTACTTC.

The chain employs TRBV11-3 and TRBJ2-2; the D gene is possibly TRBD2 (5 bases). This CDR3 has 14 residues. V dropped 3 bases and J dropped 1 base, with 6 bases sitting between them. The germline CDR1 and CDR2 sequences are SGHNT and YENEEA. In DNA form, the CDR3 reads TGTGCCAGCAGCTTGGGGAGGAACACCGGGGAGCTGTTTTTT. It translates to CASSLGRNTGELFF.

CDR3 bases: TGCGCCAGCAGCTTGGACCTGCGGAGGGGTGAAAAACTGTTTTTT. This sequence encodes CASSLDLRRGEKLFF. This chain joins TRBV5-1 and TRBJ1-4, with D possibly being TRBD1 (5 bases). Germline V gene lookup returns CDR1 SGHRS and CDR2 YFSETQ. This CDR3 has 15 amino acids. With 0 bases removed from V and 7 bases from J, the gap between germline ends came to 13 bases.

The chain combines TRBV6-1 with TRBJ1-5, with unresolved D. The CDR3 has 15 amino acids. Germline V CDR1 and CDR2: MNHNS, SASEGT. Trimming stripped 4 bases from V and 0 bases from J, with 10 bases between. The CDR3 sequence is CASSGGLGSNQPQHF. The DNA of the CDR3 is TGTGCCAGCAGTGGAGGACTCGGTAGCAATCAGCCCCAGCATTTT.

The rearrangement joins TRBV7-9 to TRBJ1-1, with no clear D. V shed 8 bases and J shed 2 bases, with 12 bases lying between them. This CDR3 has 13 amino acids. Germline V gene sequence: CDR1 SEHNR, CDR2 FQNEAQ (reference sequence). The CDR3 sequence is CASQVGGNTEAFF. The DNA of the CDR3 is TGTGCCAGCCAAGTTGGAGGAAACACTGAAGCTTTCTTT.

The CDR3 DNA reads TGTGCCAGCAGCTTTGTGGCAGGGACAGGATACAATGAGCAGTTCTTC. It is translated as CASSFVAGTGYNEQFF. The chain carries TRBV5-8 and TRBJ2-1; 8 bases match TRBD1. This CDR3 is built from 16 residues. Germline values: CDR1 SGHTS, CDR2 YDEGEE. V was clipped by 2 bases and J by 4 bases; unmatched bases: 8. The entire variable domain, with the rest obtained from reference TRBV5-8 and TRBJ2-1, is as follows: EAGVTQSPTHLIKTRGQQATLRCSPISGHTSVYWYQQALGLGLQFLLWYDEGEERNRGNFPPRFSGRQFPNYSSELNVNALELEDSALYLCASSFVAGTGYNEQFFGPGTRLTVL.

CDR3 in DNA: TGTGCCAGCAGCTTGGGGACAGGGGGAAACACCGGGGAGCTGTTTTTT. This gives the protein CASSLGTGGNTGELFF. The gene calls are TRBV11-3 and TRBJ2-2, with 11 bases lining up with TRBD1. The CDR3 length is 16 residues. The V gene's germline CDR1 is SGHNT and CDR2 YENEEA. The trim removed 3 bases at V and 2 bases at J, leaving 2 bases unmatched. Full variable domain (rest looked up from reference TRBV11-3 and TRBJ2-2): EAGVVQSPRYKIIEKKQPVAFWCNPISGHNTLYWYLQNLGQGPELLIRYENEEAVDDSQLPKDRFSAERLKGVDSTLKIQPAELGDSAVYLCASSLGTGGNTGELFFGEGSRLTVL.

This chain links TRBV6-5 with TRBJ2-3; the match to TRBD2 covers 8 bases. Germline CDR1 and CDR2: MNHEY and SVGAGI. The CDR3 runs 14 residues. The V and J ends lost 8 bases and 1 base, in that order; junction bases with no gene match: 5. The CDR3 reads CASRRREGTDTQYF. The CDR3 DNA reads TGTGCCAGCCGGAGGCGGGAGGGCACAGATACGCAGTATTTT.

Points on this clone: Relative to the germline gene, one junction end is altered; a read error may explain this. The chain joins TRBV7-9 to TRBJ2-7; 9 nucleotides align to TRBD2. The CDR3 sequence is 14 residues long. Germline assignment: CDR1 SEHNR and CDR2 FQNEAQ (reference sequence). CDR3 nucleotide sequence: TGTGTCAGCAGCTTAGCGGGGGCAGGAGTCGAGCAGTACTTC. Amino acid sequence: CVSSLAGAGVEQYF.

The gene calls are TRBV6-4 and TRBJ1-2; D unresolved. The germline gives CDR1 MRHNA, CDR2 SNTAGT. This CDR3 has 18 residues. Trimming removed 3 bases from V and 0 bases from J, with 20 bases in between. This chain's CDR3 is CASSDESGPGGANYGYTF. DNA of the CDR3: TGTGCCAGCAGTGATGAGTCGGGCCCAGGAGGTGCTAACTATGGCTACACCTTC.

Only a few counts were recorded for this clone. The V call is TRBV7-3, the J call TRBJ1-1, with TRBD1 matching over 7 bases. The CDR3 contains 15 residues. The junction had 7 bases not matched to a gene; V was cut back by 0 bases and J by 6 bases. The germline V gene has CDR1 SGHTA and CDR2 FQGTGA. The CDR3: CASSLTPTGSAEAFF. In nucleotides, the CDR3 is TGTGCCAGCAGCTTAACCCCGACAGGGAGCGCTGAAGCTTTCTTT.

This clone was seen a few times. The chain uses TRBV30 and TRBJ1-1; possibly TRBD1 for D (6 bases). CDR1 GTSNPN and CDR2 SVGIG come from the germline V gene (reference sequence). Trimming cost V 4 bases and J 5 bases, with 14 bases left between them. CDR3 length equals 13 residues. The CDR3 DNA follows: TGTGCCTGGACAGGGGTAGGTGGGACTGAAGCTTTCTTT. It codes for CAWTGVGGTEAFF.

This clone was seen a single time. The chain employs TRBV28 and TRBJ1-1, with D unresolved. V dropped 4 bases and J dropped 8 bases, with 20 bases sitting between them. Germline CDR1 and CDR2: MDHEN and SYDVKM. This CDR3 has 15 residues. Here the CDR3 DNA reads TGTGCCAGCAGTTGGGGAAGTGGGAGGAGGAAGGAAGCTTTCTTT. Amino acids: CASSWGSGRRKEAFF.

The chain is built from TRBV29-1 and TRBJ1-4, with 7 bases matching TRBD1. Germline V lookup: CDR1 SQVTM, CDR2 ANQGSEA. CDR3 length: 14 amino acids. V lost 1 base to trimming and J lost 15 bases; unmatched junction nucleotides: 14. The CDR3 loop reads CSVEVPDRPLGLFF. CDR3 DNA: TGCAGCGTTGAAGTCCCGGACAGGCCGTTAGGATTGTTTTTT.

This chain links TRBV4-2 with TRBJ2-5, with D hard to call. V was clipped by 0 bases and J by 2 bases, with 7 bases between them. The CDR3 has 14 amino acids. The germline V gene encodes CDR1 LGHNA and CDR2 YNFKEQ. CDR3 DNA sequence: TGTGCCAGCAGCCAAGATCAGCGACAAGAGACCCAGTACTTC. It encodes CASSQDQRQETQYF.